A selection of T cell receptor beta chains follows, all from one sample in a study of vaccination and CD4 T cells after COVID-19. TCRdb re-derived calls from the PCR reads in MiXCR, one entry per CDR3 protein. The repertoire holds 6,500 to 9,000 distinct CDR3 sequences, 48% seen once, with 15% to 20% in the top ten. No antigen is known for these receptors. Sequencing was carried out using CD4+ T cells from blood, cultured in vitro. Receptors originate from a human donor in good health. The CDR3 runs from the conserved cysteine through the conserved F or W. A D gene is named only where the DNA matches it firmly. Clone sizes are given selectively: once, few, many, or a class where the clone is expanded.

abundance: .
v_gene: TRBV15
d_gene: .
j_gene: TRBJ1-6
CDR3nt: TGTGCCACCAGCACAGGGCGGAGTTCACCCCTCCACTTT
CDR3aa: CATSTGRSSPLHF

abundance: .
v_gene: TRBV24-1
d_gene: .
j_gene: TRBJ1-2
CDR3nt: TGTGCCACCAGTGACGGCCTGTATGGCTACACCTTC
CDR3aa: CATSDGLYGYTF

abundance: few
v_gene: TRBV27
d_gene: .
j_gene: TRBJ1-2
CDR3nt: TGTGCCAGCAGTTTAGAGTCGGGGTTAAGTGGCTACACCTTC
CDR3aa: CASSLESGLSGYTF

abundance: few
v_gene: TRBV2
d_gene: .
j_gene: TRBJ1-1
CDR3nt: TGTGCCAGCATCAGGGGGAACACTGAAGCTTTCTTT
CDR3aa: CASIRGNTEAFF

abundance: few
v_gene: TRBV7-9
d_gene: .
j_gene: TRBJ2-5
CDR3nt: TGTGCCAGCAGCTTAGATCTAACCAGGGCGGGTCGGGAGACCCAGTACTTC
CDR3aa: CASSLDLTRAGRETQYF

abundance: .
v_gene: TRBV2
d_gene: TRBD1
j_gene: TRBJ1-2
CDR3nt: TGTGCCAGCAGGCCGACAGGGCGAACTGGCCAATATGGCTACACCTTC
CDR3aa: CASRPTGRTGQYGYTF

abundance: few
v_gene: TRBV10-1
d_gene: TRBD1
j_gene: TRBJ2-3
CDR3nt: TGCGCCAGCAGGAGTAAGACAGGGGGCACAGATACGCAGTATTTT
CDR3aa: CASRSKTGGTDTQYF

abundance: .
v_gene: TRBV19
d_gene: .
j_gene: TRBJ2-7
CDR3nt: TGTGCCAGTAGTATGAATACCTACGAGCAGTACTTC
CDR3aa: CASSMNTYEQYF

abundance: .
v_gene: TRBV29-1
d_gene: .
j_gene: TRBJ2-7
CDR3nt: TGCAGCGTTGAAGACTATTACGAGCAGTACTTC
CDR3aa: CSVEDYYEQYF

abundance: .
v_gene: TRBV7-2
d_gene: TRBD2
j_gene: TRBJ2-1
CDR3nt: TGTGCCAGCAGCGATACTAGCGGAGCATACAATGAGCAGTTCTTC
CDR3aa: CASSDTSGAYNEQFF

abundance: .
v_gene: TRBV5-4
d_gene: .
j_gene: TRBJ1-2
CDR3nt: TGTGCCAGCAGAGGGCAGGACAACTATGGCTACACCTTC
CDR3aa: CASRGQDNYGYTF

abundance: .
v_gene: TRBV5-4
d_gene: TRBD2
j_gene: TRBJ2-1
CDR3nt: TGTGCCAGCAGCTTGAGTAGACTAGCGAGAAACAATGAGCAGTTCTTC
CDR3aa: CASSLSRLARNNEQFF

abundance: few
v_gene: TRBV19
d_gene: .
j_gene: TRBJ1-1
CDR3nt: TGTGCCAGTAGTATGGGGCCAGGGGTTCCGAACACTGAAGCTTTCTTT
CDR3aa: CASSMGPGVPNTEAFF

abundance: .
v_gene: TRBV12-3/TRBV12-4
d_gene: .
j_gene: TRBJ1-5
CDR3nt: TGTGCCAGCCAAACAGGGAGCAATCAGCCCCAGCATTTT
CDR3aa: CASQTGSNQPQHF

abundance: .
v_gene: TRBV7-2
d_gene: .
j_gene: TRBJ1-2
CDR3nt: TGTGCCAGCAGCTTATTTGCTACAGATGGCTACACCTTC
CDR3aa: CASSLFATDGYTF

abundance: .
v_gene: TRBV6-1
d_gene: .
j_gene: TRBJ2-1
CDR3nt: TGTGCCAGCAGCCCCAGGGGACCGCCCTACAATGAGCAGTTCTTC
CDR3aa: CASSPRGPPYNEQFF

abundance: few
v_gene: TRBV18
d_gene: .
j_gene: TRBJ2-7
CDR3nt: TGTGCCAGCTCACCACCCGGGGACCTTTGGTCCTACGAGCAGTACTTC
CDR3aa: CASSPPGDLWSYEQYF

abundance: once
v_gene: TRBV7-2
d_gene: .
j_gene: TRBJ1-3
CDR3nt: TGTGCCAGCAGCCGAGACCTCTTCGACGGTGGAAACACCATATATTTT
CDR3aa: CASSRDLFDGGNTIYF

abundance: few
v_gene: TRBV6-1
d_gene: .
j_gene: TRBJ2-4
CDR3nt: TGTGCCAGCAGCGGGGGCCGAGGGATTCAGTACTTC
CDR3aa: CASSGGRGIQYF

abundance: medium-sized
v_gene: TRBV20-1
d_gene: TRBD1
j_gene: TRBJ2-7
CDR3nt: TGCAGTGCTAGACGCACCACCGGGACAGGGGGCGGATTGGGTCCCTACGAGCAGTACTTC
CDR3aa: CSARRTTGTGGGLGPYEQYF

abundance: .
v_gene: TRBV5-1
d_gene: TRBD1
j_gene: TRBJ2-3
CDR3nt: TGCGCCAGCAGCTCTTCGACAGGGGCAGATACGCAGTATTTT
CDR3aa: CASSSSTGADTQYF

abundance: few
v_gene: TRBV27
d_gene: TRBD1
j_gene: TRBJ2-1
CDR3nt: TGTGCCAGCAGAAACCCGACAGGGGGCAGGTACAATGAGCAGTTCTTC
CDR3aa: CASRNPTGGRYNEQFF

abundance: .
v_gene: TRBV6-2/TRBV6-3
d_gene: TRBD1
j_gene: TRBJ1-6
CDR3nt: TGTGCCAGCATAAGCGGACAGGGGCACTCACCCCTCCACTTT
CDR3aa: CASISGQGHSPLHF

abundance: .
v_gene: TRBV30
d_gene: TRBD1
j_gene: TRBJ2-3
CDR3nt: TGTGCCCGCCGACAGGGGGCAGGAGATACGCAGTATTTT
CDR3aa: CARRQGAGDTQYF

abundance: once
v_gene: TRBV27
d_gene: TRBD2
j_gene: TRBJ2-2
CDR3nt: TGTGCCAGCAGTTCCCAACGGGGGGGCAATTTTGCCGGGGAGCGGTTTTTT
CDR3aa: CASSSQRGGNFAGERFF

abundance: few
v_gene: TRBV19
d_gene: .
j_gene: TRBJ1-5
CDR3nt: TGTGCCAGTAGTACTCTGGGTCAGCCCCAGCATTTT
CDR3aa: CASSTLGQPQHF

abundance: .
v_gene: TRBV7-2
d_gene: TRBD1
j_gene: TRBJ1-6
CDR3nt: TGTGCCAGCAGCTTAGGACGCCGGGACAGGGGATTCCTCTATAATTCACCCCTCCACTTT
CDR3aa: CASSLGRRDRGFLYNSPLHF

abundance: .
v_gene: TRBV20-1
d_gene: TRBD2
j_gene: TRBJ2-3
CDR3nt: TGCAGTGCTCACCGACTAGCGGGGGGCTCAAAACGGGAAGATACGCAGTATTTT
CDR3aa: CSAHRLAGGSKREDTQYF

abundance: .
v_gene: TRBV2
d_gene: .
j_gene: TRBJ1-6
CDR3nt: TGTGCCAGCAGTGTATCAGACTATAATTCACCCCTCCACTTT
CDR3aa: CASSVSDYNSPLHF

abundance: .
v_gene: TRBV20-1
d_gene: TRBD1
j_gene: TRBJ1-2
CDR3nt: TGCAGTGCTAAGAGGACAGGGCGCGGCTACACCTTC
CDR3aa: CSAKRTGRGYTF

abundance: once
v_gene: TRBV2
d_gene: .
j_gene: TRBJ1-5
CDR3nt: TGTGCCAGCAGTCGCGGGTTATGGCAGCCCCAGCATTTT
CDR3aa: CASSRGLWQPQHF

abundance: .
v_gene: TRBV5-1
d_gene: TRBD2
j_gene: TRBJ2-7
CDR3nt: TGCGCCAGCAGCTCAAGAAGGGGACTAGCGGGGGGACCCTCCTACGAGCAGTACTTC
CDR3aa: CASSSRRGLAGGPSYEQYF

abundance: .
v_gene: TRBV19
d_gene: .
j_gene: TRBJ1-1
CDR3nt: TGTGCCAGTAGTATAAACCGACGGGAAAAAGCTTTCTTT
CDR3aa: CASSINRREKAFF

abundance: once
v_gene: TRBV24-1
d_gene: TRBD1
j_gene: TRBJ1-2
CDR3nt: TGTGCCACCAGTGAGTACCAACCGGGACAGGGAAACTATGGCTACACCTTC
CDR3aa: CATSEYQPGQGNYGYTF

abundance: few
v_gene: TRBV19
d_gene: .
j_gene: TRBJ1-2
CDR3nt: TGTGCCAGTAGTTTGGCCCGAAGAGGTGGCTACACCTTC
CDR3aa: CASSLARRGGYTF

abundance: few
v_gene: TRBV19
d_gene: .
j_gene: TRBJ2-1
CDR3nt: TGTGCCAGTTCCCAAGGCTGGACCTACAATGAGCAGTTCTTC
CDR3aa: CASSQGWTYNEQFF

abundance: .
v_gene: TRBV5-1
d_gene: TRBD1
j_gene: TRBJ1-1
CDR3nt: TGCGCCAGCAACAGACAGGGCCTGAACACTGAAGCTTTCTTT
CDR3aa: CASNRQGLNTEAFF